This T cell receptor (beta chain) was sequenced in a study of shared clonotypes between healthy human individuals. This clone came up a few times. The sample contains more than one DNA sequence encoding this CDR3. Assay: immunoSEQ multiplex PCR; the TCRdb copy retains only in-frame clones and omits some. The table lists hundreds of thousands of clones, roughly 83% of them singletons. Trimming left V 1 base short and J 0 bases short, with 9 bases between. The CDR3 length is 16 residues. CDR1 is MGHRA and CDR2 is YSYEKL in the germline V gene. This sequence originates from a woman aged 40 to 49 in good health. Some clones in this sample may be carry-over from other donors' samples. The source material was PBMCs. The chain is built from TRBV4-1 and TRBJ2-2; tentatively, D is TRBD2 (6 bases). The CDR3 coding sequence is TGCGCCAGCAGCCAAGTCTTAGCGGCGAACACCGGGGAGCTGTTTTTT. This gives the protein CASSQVLAANTGELFF.